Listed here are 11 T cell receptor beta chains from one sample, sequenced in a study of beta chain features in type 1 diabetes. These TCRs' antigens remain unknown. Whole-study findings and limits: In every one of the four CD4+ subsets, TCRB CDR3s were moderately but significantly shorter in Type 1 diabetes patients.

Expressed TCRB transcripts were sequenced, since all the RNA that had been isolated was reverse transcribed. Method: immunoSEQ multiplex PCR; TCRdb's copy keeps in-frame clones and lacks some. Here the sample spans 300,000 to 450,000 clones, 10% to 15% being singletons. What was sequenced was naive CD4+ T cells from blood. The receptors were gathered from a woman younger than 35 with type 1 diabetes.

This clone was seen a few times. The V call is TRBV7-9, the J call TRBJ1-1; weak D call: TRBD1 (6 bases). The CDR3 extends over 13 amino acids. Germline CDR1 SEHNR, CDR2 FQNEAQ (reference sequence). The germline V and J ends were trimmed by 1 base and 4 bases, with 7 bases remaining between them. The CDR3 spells CASSLGTATEAFF. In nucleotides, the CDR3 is TGTGCCAGCAGCTTAGGGACAGCCACTGAAGCTTTCTTT.

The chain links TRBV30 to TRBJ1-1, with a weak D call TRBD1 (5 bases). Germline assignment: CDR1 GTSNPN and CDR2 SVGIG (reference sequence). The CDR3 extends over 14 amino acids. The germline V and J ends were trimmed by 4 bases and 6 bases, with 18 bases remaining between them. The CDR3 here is CAWIRRGGGAEAFF. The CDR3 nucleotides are TGTGCCTGGATAAGGAGAGGAGGAGGGGCTGAAGCTTTCTTT.

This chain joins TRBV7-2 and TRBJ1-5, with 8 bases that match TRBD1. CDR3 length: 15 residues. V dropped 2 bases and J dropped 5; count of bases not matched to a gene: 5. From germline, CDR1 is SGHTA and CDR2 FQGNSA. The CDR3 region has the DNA TGTGCCAGCAGCTTATATGGGGGACAGGATCAGCCCCAGCATTTT. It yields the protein CASSLYGGQDQPQHF.

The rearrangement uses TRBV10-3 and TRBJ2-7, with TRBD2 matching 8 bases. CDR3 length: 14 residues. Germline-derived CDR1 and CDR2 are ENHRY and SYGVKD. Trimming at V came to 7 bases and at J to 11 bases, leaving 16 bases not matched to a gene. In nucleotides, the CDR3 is TGTGCCATCAAACTCCAACTGGGGAACGGGAGGGAGTACTTC. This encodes CAIKLQLGNGREYF.

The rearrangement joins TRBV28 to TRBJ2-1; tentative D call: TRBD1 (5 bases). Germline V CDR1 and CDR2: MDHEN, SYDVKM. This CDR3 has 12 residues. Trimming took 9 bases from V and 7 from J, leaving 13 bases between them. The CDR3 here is CASATVWNEQFF. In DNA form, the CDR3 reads TGTGCCAGTGCGACAGTCTGGAATGAGCAGTTCTTC.

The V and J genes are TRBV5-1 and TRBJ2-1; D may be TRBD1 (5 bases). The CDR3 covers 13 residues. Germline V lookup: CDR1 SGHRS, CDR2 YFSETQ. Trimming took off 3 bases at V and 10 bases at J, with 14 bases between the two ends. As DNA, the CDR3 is TGCGCCAGCAGCTCCATCCAGGGATACGAGCAGTTCTTC. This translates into CASSSIQGYEQFF.

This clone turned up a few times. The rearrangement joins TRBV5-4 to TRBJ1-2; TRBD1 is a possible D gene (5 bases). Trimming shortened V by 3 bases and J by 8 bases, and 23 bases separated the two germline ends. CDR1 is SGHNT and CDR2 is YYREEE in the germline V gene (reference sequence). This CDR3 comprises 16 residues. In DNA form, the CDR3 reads TGTGCCAGCAGCTCACCCGTGGGGGGAGGGGAGTGGGGCTACACCTTC. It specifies CASSSPVGGGEWGYTF.

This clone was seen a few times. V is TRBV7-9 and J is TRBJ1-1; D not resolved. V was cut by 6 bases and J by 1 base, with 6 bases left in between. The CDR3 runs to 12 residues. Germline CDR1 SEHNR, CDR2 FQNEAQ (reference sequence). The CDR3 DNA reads TGTGCCAGCAGTGATAGGAACACTGAAGCTTTCTTT. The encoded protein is CASSDRNTEAFF.

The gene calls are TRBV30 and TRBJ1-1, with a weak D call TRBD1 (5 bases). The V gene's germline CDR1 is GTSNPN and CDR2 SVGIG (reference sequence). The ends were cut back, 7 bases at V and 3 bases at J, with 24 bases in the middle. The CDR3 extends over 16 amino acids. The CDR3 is CAFRLLYSRQYTEAFF. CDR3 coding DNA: TGTGCCTTCCGATTACTTTATTCCCGACAGTACACTGAAGCTTTCTTT.

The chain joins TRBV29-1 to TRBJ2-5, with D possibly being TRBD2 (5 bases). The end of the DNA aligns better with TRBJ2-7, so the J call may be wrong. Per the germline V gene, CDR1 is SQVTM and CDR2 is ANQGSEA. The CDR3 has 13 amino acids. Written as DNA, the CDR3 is TGCAGCGTTGATCCGCATGACGCGGGCGAGCAGTACTTC. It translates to CSVDPHDAGEQYF.

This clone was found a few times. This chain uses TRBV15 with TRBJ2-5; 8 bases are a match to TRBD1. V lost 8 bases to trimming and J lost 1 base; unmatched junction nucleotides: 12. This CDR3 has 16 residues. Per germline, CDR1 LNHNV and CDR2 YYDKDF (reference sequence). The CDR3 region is CATGTGAGLPQETQYF. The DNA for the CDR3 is TGTGCCACCGGGACAGGAGCTGGGCTACCCCAAGAGACCCAGTACTTC. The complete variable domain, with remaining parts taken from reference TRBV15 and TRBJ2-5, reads DAMVIQNPRYQVTQFGKPVTLSCSQTLNHNVMYWYQQKSSQAPKLLFHYYDKDFNNEADTPDNFQSRRPNTSFCFLDIRSPGLGDTAMYLCATGTGAGLPQETQYFGPGTRLLVL.